Listed here are 21 T cell receptor beta chains from one sample, sequenced in a study of blood T cells in healthy people across ages. Sample-barcoded 5' priming and a J-beta primer mix drove a second PCR of about 6 to 12 cycles. TCRdb re-derived calls from the 5' RACE reads in MiXCR, one entry per CDR3 protein. The table lists about 780,000 distinct CDR3 sequences, about a quarter of them singletons. In addition, the sample was reused for a study of T cells of mothers and their children.

The source material was blood. These receptors were obtained from a boy between 10 and 17 years old in good health.

The chain carries TRBV20-1 and TRBJ1-2; D is uncertain. CDR1 is DFQATT and CDR2 is SNEGSKA in the germline V gene (reference sequence). There are 11 residues in the CDR3. V lost 4 bases to trimming and J lost 7 bases, with 10 bases between them. This CDR3 is CSAITEFGYTF. CDR3 bases: TGCAGTGCTATAACAGAGTTTGGCTACACCTTC.

About this clonotype: A read error may produce the germline difference seen at one junction end. The chain has TRBV12-3 or TRBV12-4 and TRBJ2-1; 9 nucleotides align to TRBD2. The end of the DNA fits TRBJ2-7 better, so the J call may be wrong. The CDR3 has 15 residues. This chain's CDR3 is CTSSLRTSVSYEQYF. CDR3 in DNA: TGTACCAGCAGTTTAAGGACTAGCGTCTCCTACGAGCAGTACTTC.

The rearrangement links TRBV20-1 to TRBJ2-5; TRBD2 is a possible D gene (5 bases). The J call could be wrong; TRBJ2-1 is a better fit for the DNA end. The germline V gene encodes CDR1 DFQATT and CDR2 SNEGSKA (reference sequence). This CDR3 has 11 residues. CDR3 protein: CSASEAHEQFF. In DNA form, the CDR3 reads TGCAGTGCCTCGGAGGCACATGAGCAGTTCTTC.

The chain joins TRBV9 to TRBJ2-5, with TRBD2 matching 8 bases. The V gene's germline CDR1 is SGDLS and CDR2 YYNGEE. The CDR3 runs to 16 residues. V shed 0 bases, J shed 2 bases, and the junction held 6 bases outside the gene matches. This CDR3 reads CASSVASGGGQETQYF. Here the CDR3 DNA reads TGTGCCAGCAGCGTAGCGAGCGGGGGCGGGCAAGAGACCCAGTACTTC.

This clonotype appeared a few times. DNA of the CDR3: TGCGCCAGCAGCTTTGGGCTCACAGATACGCAGTATTTT. This encodes CASSFGLTDTQYF. The genes are TRBV5-1 and TRBJ2-3; D is unresolved. V shed 2 bases and J shed 2 bases, with 6 bases lying between them. The CDR3 is 13 amino acids. Germline V gene lookup returns CDR1 SGHRS and CDR2 YFSETQ.

This clonotype has a handful of counts. V usage is TRBV12-3 or TRBV12-4 and J usage is TRBJ2-5; D is uncertain. This CDR3 is built from 11 residues. V lost 5 bases and J lost 13, with 14 bases in between. Here the CDR3 DNA reads TGTGCCAGCAGTCACGGAACTGGACGGTACTTC. Its protein is CASSHGTGRYF.

This clonotype has ten or more counts. J is TRBJ2-6 and V is TRBV7-9; D gene unclear. V dropped 5 bases and J dropped 3 bases, with 17 bases sitting between them. Germline CDR1 SEHNR, CDR2 FQNEAQ (reference sequence). The CDR3 spans 17 residues. The CDR3 DNA reads TGTGCCAGCAGCCTCGGACGGGCCGGGTTTGGGGCCAACGTCCTGACTTTC. Translating it yields CASSLGRAGFGANVLTF.

This clonotype was detected only a few times. This rearrangement joins TRBV6-1 to TRBJ2-3; 13 nucleotides agree with TRBD2. Germline lookup yields CDR1 MNHNS and CDR2 SASEGT. V dropped 5 bases and J dropped 6; count of bases not matched to a gene: 5. This CDR3 comprises 15 residues. CDR3 nucleotides: TGTGCCAGCAGTCGACTAGCGGGGGGACTTGATACGCAGTATTTT. Protein product: CASSRLAGGLDTQYF.

The chain combines TRBV9 with TRBJ2-3, with D possibly being TRBD1 (5 bases). The V gene's germline CDR1 is SGDLS and CDR2 YYNGEE. The CDR3 spans 15 residues. Trimming shortened V by 2 bases and J by 1 base, and 11 bases separated the two germline ends. CDR3 sequence: CASSVSGIRTDTQYF. In DNA form, the CDR3 reads TGTGCCAGCAGCGTCTCAGGGATTCGCACAGATACGCAGTATTTT.

This clonotype was seen only a few times. The chain combines TRBV28 with TRBJ2-1, with D unclear. Deletions cut 6 bases from V and 8 bases from J, with 17 bases between. The CDR3 extends over 14 amino acids. Germline values: CDR1 MDHEN, CDR2 SYDVKM. In nucleotides, the CDR3 is TGTGCCAGCAGCCCCTGGGCGAGGTACGATGAGCAGTTCTTC. Its translation is CASSPWARYDEQFF.

This chain links TRBV12-3 or TRBV12-4 with TRBJ2-1; the match to TRBD1 covers 7 bases. This CDR3 is 13 amino acids long. Unmatched junction bases numbered 8, after V lost 9 bases and J lost 6 bases. This CDR3 reads CASLPGQINEQFF. The DNA of the CDR3 is TGTGCCAGTCTCCCGGGACAGATCAATGAGCAGTTCTTC.

This clonotype was picked up a small number of times. V is TRBV12-3 or TRBV12-4 and J is TRBJ1-4; 7 bases line up with TRBD1. With V trimmed by 8 bases and J by 6 bases, 9 bases remained unmatched. The CDR3 consists of 14 residues. The CDR3 nucleotides are TGTGCCAGCCGGCAAGGAGGGGGCGATGAAAAACTGTTTTTT. Translation gives CASRQGGGDEKLFF.

This clonotype was counted many times. The chain combines TRBV3-1 with TRBJ2-7; perhaps TRBD1 as D (5 bases). Germline V gene sequence: CDR1 LGHDT, CDR2 YNNKEL (reference sequence). The V end lost 2 bases, the J end lost 6 bases, and 11 bases lay between the germline ends. The CDR3 is 13 amino acids. For the CDR3, the DNA is TGTGCCAGCAGCCAATTAGGGGCAGGCGAGCAGTACTTC. Its translation is CASSQLGAGEQYF.

This chain links TRBV12-3 or TRBV12-4 with TRBJ2-7, with a tentative D call TRBD1 (6 bases). Trimming cost V 2 bases and J 6 bases, with 20 bases left between them. The CDR3 spans 16 residues. In nucleotides, the CDR3 is TGTGCCAGCAGTTTATCAAGAAACCGGCAGGGGCCCGAGCAGTACTTC. This codes for CASSLSRNRQGPEQYF.

This clonotype occurred a few times. This chain connects TRBV10-3 to TRBJ2-4, with a weak D call TRBD1 (5 bases). The CDR3 has 16 residues. The ends were cut back, 5 bases at V and 4 bases at J, with 18 bases in the middle. CDR1 is ENHRY, CDR2 SYGVKD, per germline. Here the CDR3 reads CAISSRAGFTKNIQYF. The CDR3 DNA sequence: TGTGCCATCAGTTCCCGTGCAGGGTTCACGAAAAACATTCAGTACTTC.

Here the CDR3 reads CASSPAGTGIYNEQFF. CDR3 coding DNA: TGTGCCAGCAGCCCCGCCGGGACAGGAATATACAATGAGCAGTTCTTC. J is TRBJ2-5 and V is TRBV7-2, with 8 bases that match TRBD1. The J call may be wrong; the DNA end is better matched by TRBJ2-1. Germline V gene sequence: CDR1 SGHTA, CDR2 FQGNSA. CDR3 size: 16 residues.

As to this clonotype: At one end, the junction sequence differs from germline, possibly due to a read error. J is TRBJ2-4 and V is TRBV20-1; TRBD1 agrees at 9 bases. This CDR3 is 16 amino acids long. Germline assignment: CDR1 DFQATT and CDR2 SNEGSKA (reference sequence). As DNA, the CDR3 is TGCAGTGCTAGAGCACAGGGGGCATTGGGCAAAAACATTCAGCACTTC. Protein sequence: CSARAQGALGKNIQHF.

This chain links TRBV29-1 with TRBJ2-1; D perhaps matches TRBD2 (5 bases). Germline CDR1 reads SQVTM; CDR2 reads ANQGSEA. V gave up 6 bases and J gave up 0 bases, with 6 bases separating them. The CDR3 length is 12 residues. Here the CDR3 reads CSVEDSYNEQFF. The CDR3 nucleotides read TGCAGCGTGGAGGACTCCTACAATGAGCAGTTCTTC.

The genes are TRBV28 and TRBJ2-7; a possible D gene is TRBD2 (6 bases). Trimming removed 5 bases from V and 2 bases from J, with 19 bases in between. The CDR3 runs 16 residues. Germline V gives CDR1 MDHEN, CDR2 SYDVKM. CDR3 protein: CASSPTLGGATYEQYF. DNA for the CDR3: TGTGCCAGCAGTCCTACCTTGGGCGGGGCCACCTACGAGCAGTACTTC.

This clonotype showed up just a few times. The V call is TRBV7-8, the J call TRBJ2-1; 10 positions match TRBD1. The J call is doubtful: the DNA matches TRBJ2-7 better. Germline V gene data show CDR1 as SGHVS and CDR2 as FQNEAQ. The CDR3 is made up of 16 amino acids. The CDR3 here is CASSGPGQGISYEQYF. The CDR3 DNA reads as TGTGCCAGCAGCGGCCCGGGACAGGGGATCTCCTACGAGCAGTACTTC.

The rearrangement joins TRBV12-3 or TRBV12-4 to TRBJ2-5; 7 bases align to TRBD2. The J call may not be correct, given that the DNA end is closer to TRBJ2-7. The CDR3 contains 15 residues. For the CDR3, the DNA is TGTGCCAGCACCTATAGCGGGTCATTCTCCTACGAGCAGTACTTC. This encodes CASTYSGSFSYEQYF.